This section outlines one T cell receptor (beta chain) sequence together with its context. The record originates from a study of immune heterogeneity within non-small cell lung tumors. The template for each sample was roughly 600 ng of genomic DNA, which had been extracted from bulk tumor tissue. Primary tumors were biopsied several times each, far apart, intraoperatively. The cohort was untreated, with newly diagnosed non-small cell lung cancer undergoing curative surgery. Amplification of the TCR beta CDR3 was achieved through multiplex PCR with 32 V and 13 J primers. TCRdb fed the multiplex PCR reads into MiXCR, producing one record per CDR3 protein. The table shows some 10,000 distinct CDR3 sequences, with roughly 26% occurring only once. This sequence originates from a man between 50 and 59 years old with non-small cell lung cancer. Sequenced input: lung tumor tissue.

CDR3 nucleotide sequence: TGTGCCAGCAGCTACGGACAGGAGCGAAGGGAAAAACTGTTTTTT. Amino acids: CASSYGQERREKLFF. The rearrangement uses TRBV7-9 and TRBJ1-4, with 7 bases that match TRBD1. The ends lost 4 bases at V and 8 bases at J; junction bases unmatched: 10. The CDR3 runs to 15 residues. Germline CDR1 is SEHNR and CDR2 is FQNEAQ (reference sequence). Together with reference TRBV7-9 and TRBJ1-4, the CDR3 gives the full variable domain: DTGVSQNPRHKITKRGQNVTFRCDPISEHNRLYWYRQTLGQGPEFLTYFQNEAQLEKSRLLSDRFSAERPKGSFSTLEIQRTEQGDSAMYLCASSYGQERREKLFFGSGTQLSVL.